This record covers a single TCR beta chain. What it binds is unknown. This entry belongs to a study of blood T cells in healthy people across ages. Study background: There was about one barcoded beta molecule captured by template switching per two T cells.

With a J-beta primer mix and a sample-barcoded 5' primer, a second PCR ran 7 to 11 cycles. Paired-end reads containing CDR3 totaled no fewer than 2.5 million for each sample. TCRdb reprocessed the 5' RACE reads via MiXCR and lists one record per CDR3 protein. The profile shows hundreds of thousands of distinct CDR3 sequences, about 52% of them singletons. General observations from the study: Age showed a roughly linear inverse relationship with TCR beta diversity per million T cells. Long-lived and aged donors differed, with more naive CD4+ cells and higher diversity in the long-lived.

The germline V gene has CDR1 SGHTA and CDR2 FQGNSA. The CDR3 length is 15 residues. The chain recombines TRBV7-2 with TRBJ2-4; 9 nucleotides agree with TRBD1. Gene TRBJ2-7 matches the end of the DNA better, so the J call may be wrong. The receptor comes from a woman in her sixties in good health. Sequencing was performed on blood. This chain's CDR3 is CASSLLGTGSGEQYF. The CDR3 DNA follows: TGTGCCAGCAGCTTACTTGGGACAGGGAGCGGCGAGCAGTACTTC.